The 2 T cell receptor beta chains in this list originate from one sample, sequenced in a study of T cells in localized non-small cell lung cancer. This table comes from immunoSEQ multiplex PCR, and its TCRdb copy is limited to in-frame clones, with some not included. The sample shows over 45,000 clones, about 90% of them seen only once. Sequenced material: peripheral blood, taken before any cancer treatment. The receptors were gathered from a man aged 40 to 75 with stage I squamous cell lung carcinoma.

The sample holds one count of this clone. The rearrangement joins TRBV4-1 to TRBJ1-3; unclear D gene. V lost 5 bases and J 4 bases, leaving 9 bases between the germline ends. The CDR3 loop spans 13 amino acids. Germline CDR1 reads MGHRA; CDR2 reads YSYEKL. The CDR3 protein is CASSTLGGNTIYF. For the CDR3, the DNA is TGCGCCAGCAGCACTCTTGGAGGAAACACCATATATTTT.

The J gene is TRBJ1-2, the V gene TRBV15; unclear D gene. This CDR3 is built from 13 residues. V lost 1 base to trimming and J lost 5 bases, with 8 bases between them. CDR1 is LNHNV and CDR2 is YYDKDF in the germline V gene (reference sequence). This chain's CDR3 is CATSRAGDYGYTF. The CDR3 nucleotides read TGTGCCACCAGCAGAGCCGGGGATTATGGCTACACCTTC.